This record covers a single TCR beta chain. What it binds is not known. The sample comes from a study of HIV-infected patients and healthy controls. Study results and caveats: Unequal distinct sequence numbers between patients and controls complicated comparisons. With just sixteen HIV-infected individuals processed, the findings' generality was considered strongly limited.

The ends were cut back, 5 bases at V and 4 bases at J, with 9 bases in the middle. The CDR3 has 13 amino acids. Germline V CDR1 and CDR2: SEHNR, FQNEAQ (reference sequence). Reverse transcription used about 500 ng RNA and constant-region primers for alpha and beta. Each of the alpha and beta chains got its own library through chain-specific third strand synthesis with indices. The library had 12-nucleotide molecular identifiers formed by two random hexamers joined together. A single record per CDR3 protein comes from TCRdb applying MiXCR to the 5' RACE reads. The sample yields about 4,400 distinct CDR3 sequences, roughly 8% seen once. No cell fractionation was done, so the repertoire covers all unsorted peripheral blood T cells.

This TCR was recovered from an adult with HIV infection. The rearrangement joins TRBV7-9 to TRBJ1-5; D call uncertain. Here the sequenced sample was blood, taken before antiretroviral therapy. CDR3 protein: CASSQDGNQPQHF. CDR3 DNA: TGTGCCAGCAGCCAAGACGGTAATCAGCCCCAGCATTTT.